This TCR beta chain is from a study of blood T cells in healthy people across ages. Overall study: For every two T cells, template switching captured about one barcoded beta molecule.

Points from the study as a whole: Estimated diversity that came from one million T cells was considered an underestimate.

For the second PCR, which ran for roughly 6 to 11 cycles, a sample-barcoded 5' primer and a J-beta primer mix were used. With 12 random nucleotides, a template-switch adaptor tagged each individual cDNA molecule. Via MiXCR, TCRdb re-called the 5' RACE reads, giving one row per CDR3 protein. The sample gives about 1,000,000 distinct CDR3 sequences, more than 40% of which show up once; 15% to 20% is in the top ten. The CDR3 consists of 14 residues. The V end lost 0 bases, the J end lost 7 bases, and 7 bases lay between the germline ends. CDR1 and CDR2 (germline): MNHEY, SVGAGI. Worth noting for this clonotype: Antigen: not known.

The rearrangement links TRBV6-5 to TRBJ1-6, with no clear D. The TCR comes from a woman aged 55-70 years in good health. Input material: blood. As DNA, the CDR3 is TGTGCCAGCAGTTACTCGACACGGAATTCACCCCTCCACTTT. Its translation is CASSYSTRNSPLHF.